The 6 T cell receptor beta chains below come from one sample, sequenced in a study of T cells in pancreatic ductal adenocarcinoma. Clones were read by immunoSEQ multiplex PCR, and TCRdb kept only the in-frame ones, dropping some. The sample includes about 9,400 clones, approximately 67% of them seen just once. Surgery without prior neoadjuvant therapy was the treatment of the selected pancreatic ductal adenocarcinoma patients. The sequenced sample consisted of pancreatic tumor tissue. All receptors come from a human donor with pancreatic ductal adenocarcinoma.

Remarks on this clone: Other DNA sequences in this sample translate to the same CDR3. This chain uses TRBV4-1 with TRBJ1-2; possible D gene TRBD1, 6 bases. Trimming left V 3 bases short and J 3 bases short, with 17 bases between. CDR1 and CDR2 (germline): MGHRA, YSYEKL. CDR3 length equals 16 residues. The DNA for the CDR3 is TGCGCCAGCAGCCAGGATATTAACAGGGTAGACTATGGCTACACCTTC. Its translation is CASSQDINRVDYGYTF.

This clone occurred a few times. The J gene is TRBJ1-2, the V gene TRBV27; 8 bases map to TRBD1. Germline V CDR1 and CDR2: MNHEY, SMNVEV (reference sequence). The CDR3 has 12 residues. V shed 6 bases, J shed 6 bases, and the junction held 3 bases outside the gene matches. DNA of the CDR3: TGTGCCAGCAGCGGACAGGGTCATGGCTACACCTTC. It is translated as CASSGQGHGYTF.

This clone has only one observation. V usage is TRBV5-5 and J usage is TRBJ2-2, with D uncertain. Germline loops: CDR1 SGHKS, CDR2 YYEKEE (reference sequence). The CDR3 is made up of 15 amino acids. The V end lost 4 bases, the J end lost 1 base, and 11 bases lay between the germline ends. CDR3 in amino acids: CASSDTTRNTGELFF. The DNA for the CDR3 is TGTGCCAGCAGCGACACGACAAGGAACACCGGGGAGCTGTTTTTT. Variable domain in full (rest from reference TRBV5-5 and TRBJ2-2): DAGVTQSPTHLIKTRGQQVTLRCSPISGHKSVSWYQQVLGQGPQFIFQYYEKEERGRGNFPDRFSARQFPNYSSELNVNALLLGDSALYLCASSDTTRNTGELFFGEGSRLTVL.

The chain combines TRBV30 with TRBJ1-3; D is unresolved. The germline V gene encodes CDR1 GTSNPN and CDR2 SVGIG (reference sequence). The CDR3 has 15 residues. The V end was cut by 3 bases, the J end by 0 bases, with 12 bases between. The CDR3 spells CAWSPGSLSGNTIYF. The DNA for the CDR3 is TGTGCCTGGAGCCCGGGGTCCCTCTCTGGAAACACCATATATTTT.

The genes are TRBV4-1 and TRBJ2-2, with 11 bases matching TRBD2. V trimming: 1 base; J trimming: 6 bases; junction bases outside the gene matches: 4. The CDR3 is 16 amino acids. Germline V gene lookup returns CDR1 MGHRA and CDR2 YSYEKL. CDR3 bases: TGCGCCAGCAGCCAAGGGCTAGCGGGGGGCCCCGGGGAGCTGTTTTTT. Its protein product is CASSQGLAGGPGELFF.

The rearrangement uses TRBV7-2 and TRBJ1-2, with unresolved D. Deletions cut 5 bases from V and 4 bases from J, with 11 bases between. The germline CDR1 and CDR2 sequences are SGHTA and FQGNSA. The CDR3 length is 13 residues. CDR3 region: CASSPPVLYGYTF. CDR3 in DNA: TGTGCCAGCAGCCCCCCGGTTCTCTATGGCTACACCTTC.